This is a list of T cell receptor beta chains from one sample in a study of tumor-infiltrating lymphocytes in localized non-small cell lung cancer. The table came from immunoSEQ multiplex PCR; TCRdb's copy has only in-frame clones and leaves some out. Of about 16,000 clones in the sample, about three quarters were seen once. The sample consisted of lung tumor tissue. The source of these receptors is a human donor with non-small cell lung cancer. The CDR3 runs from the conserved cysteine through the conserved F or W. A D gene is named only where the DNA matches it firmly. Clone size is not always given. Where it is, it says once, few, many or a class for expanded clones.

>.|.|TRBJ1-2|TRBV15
CATSSRWDYGYTF
TGTGCCACCAGCTCGCGGTGGGACTATGGCTACACCTTC
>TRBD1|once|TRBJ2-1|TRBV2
CASSEGVAGGLYNEQFF
TGTGCCAGCAGTGAAGGGGTGGCAGGGGGCTTGTACAATGAGCAGTTCTTC
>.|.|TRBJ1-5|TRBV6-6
CASSYGGFNQPQHF
TGTGCCAGCAGTTACGGAGGGTTCAATCAGCCCCAGCATTTT
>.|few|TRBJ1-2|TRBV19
CASSIQGRHGYTF
TGTGCCAGTAGTATCCAGGGGCGGCATGGCTACACCTTC
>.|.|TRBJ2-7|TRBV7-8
CASSLARGVFYEQYF
TGTGCCAGCAGCTTAGCGCGCGGGGTTTTCTACGAGCAGTACTTC
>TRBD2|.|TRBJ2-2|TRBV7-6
CASSLAGTSGNPGELFF
TGTGCCAGCAGCTTAGCCGGGACTAGCGGGAATCCCGGGGAGCTGTTTTTT
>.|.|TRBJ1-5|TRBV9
CASSPTGMGQPQHF
TGTGCCAGCAGCCCTACAGGGATGGGTCAGCCCCAGCATTTT
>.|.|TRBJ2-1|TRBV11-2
CASSPETVTMKQFF
TGTGCCAGCAGCCCAGAGACAGTTACAATGAAGCAGTTCTTC
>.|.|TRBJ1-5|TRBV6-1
CASSSDWERPQHF
TGTGCCAGCAGTTCTGACTGGGAGAGGCCCCAGCATTTT
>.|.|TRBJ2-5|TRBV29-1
CSVVGAGGGETQYF
TGCAGCGTTGTGGGCGCCGGGGGCGGAGAGACCCAGTACTTC
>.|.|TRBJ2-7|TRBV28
CASVRGSSYEQYF
TGTGCCAGCGTCAGGGGAAGCTCCTACGAGCAGTACTTC
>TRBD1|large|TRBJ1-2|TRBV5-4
CASSPDATGDGYTF
TGTGCCAGCAGTCCGGATGCGACAGGGGATGGCTACACCTTC
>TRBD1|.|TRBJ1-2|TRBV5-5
CASSLQDRGVYGYTF
TGTGCCAGCAGCTTGCAGGACAGGGGTGTTTATGGCTACACCTTC
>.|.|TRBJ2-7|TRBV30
CAWRRQPTNLYEQYF
TGTGCCTGGAGGCGACAGCCCACCAACCTCTACGAGCAGTACTTC
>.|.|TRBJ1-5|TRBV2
CASSEQRSHSNQPQHF
TGTGCCAGCAGTGAGCAAAGGTCACATAGCAATCAGCCCCAGCATTTT
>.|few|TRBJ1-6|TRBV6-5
CASRQLRNSPLHF
TGTGCCAGCAGACAACTGCGGAATTCACCCCTCCACTTT
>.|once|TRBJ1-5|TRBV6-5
CASSYDRTASGPQHF
TGTGCCAGCAGTTACGACCGGACGGCCTCCGGGCCCCAGCATTTT
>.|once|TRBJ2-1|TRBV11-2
CASSSNGSPYNEQFF
TGTGCCAGCAGCTCTAACGGGAGTCCCTACAATGAGCAGTTCTTC